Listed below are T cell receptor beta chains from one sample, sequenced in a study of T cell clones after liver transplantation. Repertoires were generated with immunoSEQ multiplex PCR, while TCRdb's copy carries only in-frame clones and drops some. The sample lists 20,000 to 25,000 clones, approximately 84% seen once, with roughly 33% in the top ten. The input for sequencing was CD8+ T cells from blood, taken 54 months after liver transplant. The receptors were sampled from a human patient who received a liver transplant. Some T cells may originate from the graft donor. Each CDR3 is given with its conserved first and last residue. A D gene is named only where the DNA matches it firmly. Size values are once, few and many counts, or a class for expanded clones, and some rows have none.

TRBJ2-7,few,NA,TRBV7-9,TGTGCCAGCAGCCGAGACCCCCGGTTCTACGAGCAGTACTTC,CASSRDPRFYEQYF
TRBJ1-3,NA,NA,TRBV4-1,TGCGCCAGCAGCCAGAGTGGAAACACCATATATTTT,CASSQSGNTIYF
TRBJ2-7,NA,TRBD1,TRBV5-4,TGTGCCAGCACTTGGGACAGGGGAGTTTACGAGCAGTACTTC,CASTWDRGVYEQYF
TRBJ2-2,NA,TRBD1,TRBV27,TGTGCCAGCAGCCTCAGGGGGAGCACCGGGGAGCTGTTTTTT,CASSLRGSTGELFF
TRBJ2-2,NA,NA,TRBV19,TGTGCCAGTAGTATATCGGGGTACGGGACCGGGGAGCTGTTTTTT,CASSISGYGTGELFF
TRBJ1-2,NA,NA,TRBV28,TGTGCCAGCAGTTTGGGGGCTGAGGAGGGCTACACCTTC,CASSLGAEEGYTF
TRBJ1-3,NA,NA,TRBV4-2,TGTGCCAGCAGCCAAGGCGCAGGGGATTCTGGAAACACCATATATTTT,CASSQGAGDSGNTIYF
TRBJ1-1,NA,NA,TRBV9,TGTGCCAGCAGCCCCTCGGGGGGCGCAGGTCAGGGCACTGAAGCTTTCTTT,CASSPSGGAGQGTEAFF
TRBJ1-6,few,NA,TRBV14,TGTGCCAGCAGCCAAGATAGGGATACCTATAATTCACCCCTCCACTTT,CASSQDRDTYNSPLHF
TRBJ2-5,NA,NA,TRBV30,TGTGCCTGGAGTTCTGGGGGGACCCAGTACTTC,CAWSSGGTQYF
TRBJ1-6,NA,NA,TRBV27,TGTGCCAGCAGTTTATCAACGGGCTCTGATTCACCCCTCCACTTT,CASSLSTGSDSPLHF
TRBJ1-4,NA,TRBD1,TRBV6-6,TGTGCCAGCAGCCTACAGGGGGCTAATGAAAAACTGTTTTTT,CASSLQGANEKLFF
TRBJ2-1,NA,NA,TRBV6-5,TGTGCCAGCAGTTACAGGAGTAGGGCAGGCGATGAGCAGTTCTTC,CASSYRSRAGDEQFF
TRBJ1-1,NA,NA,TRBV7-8,TGTGCCAGCAGCTTAGCGCCAGGGCTGGTTGAAGCTTTCTTT,CASSLAPGLVEAFF
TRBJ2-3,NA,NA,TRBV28,TGTGCCAGCAGTTTGTTGGACAGCTTAGCAGATACGCAGTATTTT,CASSLLDSLADTQYF
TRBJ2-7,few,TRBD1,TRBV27,TGTGCCAGCACCTCCCTGGGACAGGGGGCCCTCTACGAGCAGTACTTC,CASTSLGQGALYEQYF